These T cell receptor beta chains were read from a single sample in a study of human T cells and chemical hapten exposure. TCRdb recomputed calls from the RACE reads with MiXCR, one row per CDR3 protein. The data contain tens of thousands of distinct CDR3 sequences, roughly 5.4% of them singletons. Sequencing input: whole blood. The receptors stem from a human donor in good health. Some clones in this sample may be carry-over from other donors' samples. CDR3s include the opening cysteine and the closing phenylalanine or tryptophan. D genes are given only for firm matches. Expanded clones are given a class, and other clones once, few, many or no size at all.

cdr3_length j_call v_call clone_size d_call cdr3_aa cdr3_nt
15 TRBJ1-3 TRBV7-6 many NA CASSLGGSSGNTIYF TGTGCCAGCAGCTTGGGCGGGAGCTCTGGAAACACCATATATTTT
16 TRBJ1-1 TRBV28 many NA CASSFSRGVRGTEAFF TGTGCCAGCAGTTTCTCCCGGGGGGTTCGCGGGACTGAAGCTTTCTTT
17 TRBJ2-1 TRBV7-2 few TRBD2 CASSIRTSGVSYNEQFF TGTGCCAGCAGCATACGAACTAGCGGGGTCTCCTACAATGAGCAGTTCTTC
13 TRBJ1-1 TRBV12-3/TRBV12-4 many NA CASNPRWNTEAFF TGTGCCAGCAACCCCCGGTGGAACACTGAAGCTTTCTTT
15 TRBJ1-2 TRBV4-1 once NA CASSRGGFENYGYTF TGCGCCAGCAGCCGGGGAGGGTTTGAAAACTATGGCTACACCTTC
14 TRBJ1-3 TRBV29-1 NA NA CSVVVSNSGNTIYF TGCAGCGTTGTAGTAAGCAATTCTGGAAACACCATATATTTT
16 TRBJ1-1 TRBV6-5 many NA CASSPPPGPPNTEAFF TGTGCCAGCAGTCCCCCTCCGGGACCCCCGAACACTGAAGCTTTCTTT
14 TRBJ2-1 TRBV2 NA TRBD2 CASRQLAGENEQFF TGTGCCAGCAGACAACTAGCGGGCGAGAATGAGCAGTTCTTC
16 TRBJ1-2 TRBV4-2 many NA CASSQDLAQEAYGYTF TGTGCCAGCAGCCAAGATCTGGCGCAGGAGGCCTATGGCTACACCTTC
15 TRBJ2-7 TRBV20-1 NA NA CSARGTRGPSYEQYF TGCAGTGCTAGAGGGACACGAGGGCCCTCCTACGAGCAGTACTTC
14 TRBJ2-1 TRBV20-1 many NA CSANDRSSYNEQFF TGCAGTGCTAACGACAGATCCTCCTACAATGAGCAGTTCTTC
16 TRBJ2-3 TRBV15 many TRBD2 CATSREREGTADTQYF TGTGCCACCAGCAGAGAACGGGAGGGGACCGCGGATACGCAGTATTTT
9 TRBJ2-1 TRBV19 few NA CASGYWQFF TGTGCTTCCGGGTATTGGCAGTTCTTC
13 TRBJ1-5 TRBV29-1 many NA CSVGGGFNQPQHF TGCAGCGTTGGGGGAGGGTTTAATCAGCCCCAGCATTTT
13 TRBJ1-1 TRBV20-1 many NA CSAPTRGNTEAFF TGCAGTGCGCCAACACGGGGCAACACTGAAGCTTTCTTT
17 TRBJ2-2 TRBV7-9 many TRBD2 CASSLAPGSGRDGELFF TGTGCCAGCAGCTTAGCGCCTGGTTCCGGGAGGGACGGGGAGCTGTTTTTT
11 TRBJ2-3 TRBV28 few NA CASSSETTQYF TGTGCCAGCAGTTCCGAGACTACGCAGTATTTT